The 15 T cell receptor beta chains below all came from one sample that was sequenced in a study of T cell repertoires in cytomegalovirus infection. These receptors are not linked to any known antigen. TCRdb re-analysed the reads in MiXCR, keeping a single row per CDR3 protein. The table records about 350,000 distinct CDR3 sequences, nearly 35% of them present only once. Source: cultured PBMCs, taken from culture after CMV antigen stimulation. These receptors were collected from a human donor in good health (CMV status not recorded). Some clones in this sample may be carry-over from other donors' samples.

This sequence joins TRBV19 and TRBJ2-1; 12 nucleotides match TRBD2. The junction had 1 base not matched to a gene; V was cut back by 5 bases and J by 8 bases. This CDR3 has 13 residues. The germline V gene encodes CDR1 LNHDA and CDR2 SQIVND (reference sequence). This CDR3 reads CASSLAGGYEQFF. The CDR3, as DNA: TGTGCCAGTAGTCTAGCGGGAGGGTATGAGCAGTTCTTC.

Only a few counts were recorded for this clonotype. CDR3 DNA: TGTGCCACCAGCAGAGACAGGGCATTACCTGGGGAGGGCTACACCTTC. It specifies CATSRDRALPGEGYTF. The chain couples TRBV15 to TRBJ1-2; D might be TRBD1 (5 bases). The V gene's germline CDR1 is LNHNV and CDR2 YYDKDF (reference sequence). The CDR3 spans 16 residues. Trimming removed 0 bases from V and 8 bases from J, with 19 bases in between. The full variable domain, its missing parts supplied by reference TRBV15 and TRBJ1-2, is DAMVIQNPRYQVTQFGKPVTLSCSQTLNHNVMYWYQQKSSQAPKLLFHYYDKDFNNEADTPDNFQSRRPNTSFCFLDIRSPGLGDTAMYLCATSRDRALPGEGYTFGSGTRLTVV.

This clonotype showed up many times. The V call is TRBV7-2, the J call TRBJ2-3; D might be TRBD2 (6 bases). From germline, CDR1 is SGHTA and CDR2 FQGNSA. The V gene lost 1 base and the J gene lost 4 bases, with 15 bases spanning the gap. The CDR3 consists of 16 residues. CDR3 loop: CASSLGSGSRSDTQYF. In DNA, the CDR3 is TGTGCCAGCAGCTTAGGTTCCGGGAGTCGTTCAGATACGCAGTATTTT.

This clonotype has just a few counts. V and J are TRBV6-6 and TRBJ2-1; the D gene is possibly TRBD2 (6 bases). The germline V gene encodes CDR1 MNHNY and CDR2 SVGAGI (reference sequence). V gave up 5 bases and J gave up 3 bases, with 17 bases separating them. The CDR3 totals 16 residues. The CDR3 DNA reads TGTGCCAGCAGTCCGAGACTAGTCCCAAACTACAATGAGCAGTTCTTC. As protein: CASSPRLVPNYNEQFF.

The V call is TRBV20-1, the J call TRBJ2-7, with 9 nucleotides matching TRBD1. The CDR3 runs 11 residues. Germline CDR1 reads DFQATT; CDR2 reads SNEGSKA (reference sequence). V trimming: 6 bases; J trimming: 5 bases; junction bases outside the gene matches: 2. The DNA for the CDR3 is TGCAGTGCCGACAGGGGGAACGAGCAGTACTTC. Amino acid sequence: CSADRGNEQYF.

The rearrangement joins TRBV29-1 to TRBJ2-7, with 16 bases aligning to TRBD2. V lost 5 bases, J lost 4 bases, and 14 bases stayed unmatched. The CDR3 consists of 18 residues. Germline V gene data show CDR1 as SQVTM and CDR2 as ANQGSEA. The chain's CDR3 is CSVFSLGLAGGRTYEQYF. In DNA form, the CDR3 reads TGCAGCGTTTTTTCCTTGGGACTAGCGGGAGGGCGTACTTACGAGCAGTACTTC.

This clonotype appeared a single time. A much larger clone is a single base away; this may be a read error. The chain is built from TRBV7-2 and TRBJ2-3; D not resolved. The CDR3 covers 14 residues. The germline V gene has CDR1 SGHTA and CDR2 FQGNSA. V was trimmed by 1 base and J by 10 bases, leaving 15 bases between them. The CDR3 protein is CASSLVAGQDSQYF. DNA for the CDR3: TGTGCCAGCAGCTTAGTTGCAGGTCAGGATTCGCAGTATTTT.

This sequence joins TRBV19 and TRBJ2-2, with D unresolved. The CDR3 sequence is 14 residues long. The V and J ends lost 7 bases and 0 bases respectively, with 9 bases between them. Germline V gene sequence: CDR1 LNHDA, CDR2 SQIVND (reference sequence). This CDR3 is CASNVGANTGELFF. The DNA of the CDR3 is TGTGCCAGTAATGTTGGTGCGAACACCGGGGAGCTGTTTTTT.

CDR3 bases: TGTGCCAGCAAGTCCTCATGGCCCAGCGGAGAGACCCAGTACTTC. Translation: CASKSSWPSGETQYF. The rearrangement joins TRBV2 to TRBJ2-5, with D possibly matching TRBD2 (5 bases). This CDR3 comprises 15 residues. Trimming pared 7 bases from V and 4 bases from J, leaving 19 bases between. Per germline, CDR1 SNHLY and CDR2 FYNNEI.

This clonotype has only a few counts. The chain has TRBV10-3 and TRBJ1-5; TRBD1 might be the D (5 bases). Germline V CDR1 and CDR2: ENHRY, SYGVKD. V gave up 4 bases and J gave up 4 bases, with 11 bases separating them. The CDR3 is 14 amino acids. The CDR3 coding sequence is TGTGCCATCAGTGCGGGCGGGGGAAATCAGCCCCAGCATTTT. This gives the protein CAISAGGGNQPQHF.

Concerning this clonotype: With a much larger clone just one base away, this may be a read error. The chain carries TRBV7-2 and TRBJ2-5; 9 nucleotides match TRBD2. J was trimmed by 4 bases and V by 5 bases; bases with no gene match: 23. The germline CDR1 and CDR2 sequences are SGHTA and FQGNSA. This CDR3 spans 20 amino acids. The CDR3 DNA is TGTGCCAGCAGCCCCGCGCATAAAGAGGGGACTAGCCTCCGTTCAGAGACCCAGTACTTC. This codes for CASSPAHKEGTSLRSETQYF. Full variable domain (rest looked up from reference TRBV7-2 and TRBJ2-5): GAGVSQSPSNKVTEKGKDVELRCDPISGHTALYWYRQSLGQGLEFLIYFQGNSAPDKSGLPSDRFSAERTGGSVSTLTIQRTQQEDSAVYLCASSPAHKEGTSLRSETQYFGPGTRLLVL.

This clonotype has more than one count but fewer than ten. This chain connects TRBV12-3 or TRBV12-4 to TRBJ1-3; D not certain. Trimming removed 5 bases from V and 2 bases from J, with 10 bases in between. This CDR3 contains 14 residues. CDR3 DNA sequence: TGTGCCAGCAGTCCTACCGGGGCTGGAAACACCATATATTTT. Protein: CASSPTGAGNTIYF.

The rearrangement joins TRBV19 to TRBJ1-6; 12 nucleotides line up with TRBD1. In germline, CDR1 is LNHDA, CDR2 SQIVND (reference sequence). V lost 10 bases, J lost 10 bases, and 14 bases stayed unmatched. This CDR3 is built from 16 residues. CDR3 in DNA: TGTGCCACTCGACTTACGGGACAGGGGGCATACTCACCCCTCCACTTT. The encoded protein is CATRLTGQGAYSPLHF.

This clonotype was observed at least ten times. The chain combines TRBV7-2 with TRBJ2-1, with 7 bases that match TRBD2. V was pared by 1 base and J by 7 bases, with 7 bases of the junction left unmatched. This CDR3 is 15 amino acids long. Germline CDR1 is SGHTA and CDR2 is FQGNSA. Here the CDR3 reads CASSLGAGLGNEQFF. DNA of the CDR3: TGTGCCAGCAGCTTAGGAGCGGGACTCGGTAATGAGCAGTTCTTC.

This clonotype occurred many times. The chain links TRBV20-1 to TRBJ1-2; D uncertain. Germline V gene sequence: CDR1 DFQATT, CDR2 SNEGSKA (reference sequence). Trimming took 5 bases from V and 4 from J, leaving 8 bases between them. The CDR3 loop spans 11 amino acids. The CDR3 loop is CSAPDFYGYTF. As DNA, the CDR3 is TGCAGTGCTCCGGACTTCTATGGCTACACCTTC.